This T cell receptor (beta chain) emerged from a study of tissue T cells after allogeneic stem cell transplantation. The CDR3 is 13 residues long. Per germline, CDR1 LNHDA and CDR2 SQIVND (reference sequence). V shed 11 bases and J shed 2 bases, with 12 bases lying between them. With respect to this clone: The target antigen is unknown.

The study's findings and limits: Which tissue TCRs were alloreactive or antigen-specific was not determined. Some clones might be persisting host cells.

Steroid-refractory graft-versus-host disease after allogeneic hematopoietic cell transplant qualified adults for prospective research-autopsy enrollment. Generated by immunoSEQ multiplex PCR, the TCRdb table keeps only in-frame clones and is missing some. Among roughly 4,000 clones listed, about 74% were seen once. The source was left colon tissue, collected at autopsy. The chain joins TRBV19 to TRBJ2-2; the D gene is possibly TRBD2 (6 bases). The receptor comes from a male patient of 60 years or more with steroid-refractory graft-versus-host disease after an allogeneic stem cell transplant. Some T cells may be provided by the graft donor. The CDR3 DNA reads as TGTGCCGTCGGGAGCACCAACACCGGGGAGCTGTTTTTT. Translation gives CAVGSTNTGELFF.